This T cell receptor (beta chain) was identified in a study of shared clonotypes between healthy human individuals (dated by TCRdb to the early 2020s). Looking at the study overall: A couple of women and a few men aged 18 to 49 years were included in the cohort. For each donor, CD4 naive and CD4 memory were each run on three plates, CD8 naive on two plates, and CD8 memory on one plate. To estimate repertoire size and how much clonotype sharing occurs between individuals, the study deeply sequenced the blood TCR repertoires of a handful of healthy adults. To increase sequencing depth and limit assay-specific biases, TCR repertoire library preparation and sequencing were carried out by different laboratories using diverse techniques. Between about 0.9 and 10 billion PBMCs per donor were obtained by leukapheresis. Results and caveats for the whole study, not just this receptor: Even with the large sequencing depth, rarefaction of the sorted-subset datasets indicated that sequencing was incomplete. Only blood was sampled, and tissue TCR repertoires likely differ from those in blood. Pairwise subsampling led to the expectation that sequencing depth would affect the degree of clonotype sharing among donors. Because the study included a small number of donors, the genetic and exposure-history diversity represented was limited. Higher generation probabilities were observed for clonotypes shared by all four sorted-subset donors than for non-shared clonotypes. Larger estimated clonotype richness was generally found for naive subsets than for memory subsets. Sharing across a few donors was observed for about 5% of naive CD4, less than 4% of naive CD8, about 2.3% of memory CD4, and about 0.38% of memory CD8 clonotypes.

A word on this clone: It lacks a known antigen. Qualities for individual bases were not recorded, and no much larger clone is one base off.

CDR1 LNHDA and CDR2 SQIVND were looked up in the germline V gene (reference sequence). The CDR3 runs 16 amino acids, cysteine and phenylalanine included. Of all the DNA, just the CDR3 is kept, 48 bases in frame from base 1. V drops 3 bases and J drops 0 bases, leaving 12 bases in between. Using the deep immunoSEQ assay, TCR CDR3 regions were amplified from genomic DNA by multiplex PCR. Extracted genomic DNA from each cell subset was spread evenly across all wells of several immunoSEQ 96-well plates, with each plate serving as a replicate. For sorted subsets, each replicate PCR was loaded with 200 ng genomic DNA, equivalent to about 30,000 T cell genomes. The purified libraries were quantified using a Qubit 3.0 fluorometer, sized with a Bioanalyzer 2100, and then quantified again using the KAPA Library Quantification kit. A separate single-read 150-cycle Illumina NextSeq 550 flow cell was used to sequence each immunoSEQ 96-well plate. For the original study's pipeline: Because the immunoSEQ output held only junctional sequences and lacked quality scores, the filtering could not match the filtering applied to full-length reads. To assign V/J genes and CDR3, sequences were annotated against IMGT germline references using PyIR, a Python wrapper for IgBLAST v1.9. Reads were removed for weak V/J assignments (E-value above 1e-6), missing CDR3, stop codons, out-of-frame junctions, or ambiguous translated residues. V3J clonotypes were defined by identical inferred V gene, J gene, and CDR3 amino acid sequence. To compute the percentage overlap between repertoires, the number of shared unique clonotypes was divided by the size of the smaller repertoire. Repertoire richness was assessed with RTK rarefaction, the Chao1 estimator, and Recon v2.1 estimates of unobserved clonotypes. For all TCRbeta clonotypes obtained by the gDNA method from a few donors, generation probabilities were computed with OLGA. TCRdb holds this immuneACCESS table with in-frame rearrangements only. Some clones are missing; in checked studies, unresolved V genes explain under half, and the rest has no known cause. The DNA gave D and trimming, while V, J and clone size come from that table. The sample table contains around 2,000,000 clones; only one count was recorded for over 85% of them. 1% to 1.3% of the sample is in the top ten clones.

For the CD8 naive samples, CD45RO-negative cells were positively selected for CCR7, yielding a CD45RA+CCR7+ population from which TemRA cells were excluded. The donors were healthy, HIV-negative adults who had no recently reported acute infections or vaccinations. Only Caucasian adults living in Nashville, Tennessee, USA were represented among the donors. Blood was obtained by leukapheresis, after which PBMCs were separated by Ficoll-Histopaque density gradient centrifugation and cryopreserved in liquid nitrogen vapor phase. Purity and quantity of every magnetically sorted T cell population were checked by analytical flow cytometry. Genomic DNA was isolated from each sorted fraction and quantified by UV absorbance on a Nanodrop 2000c.

In this chain, TRBV19 is recombined with TRBJ2-1; the D gene assignment is ambiguous. The origin of this receptor is a man aged 18 to 29 in good health. Sample: naive CD8+ T cells sorted from blood. Sample cell subset or site, as interpreted from the label and publication: CD45RA+CCR7+. The DNA reads TGTGCCAGTAGTATTTTCGGCGTAAGCTCCTACAATGAGCAGTTCTTC. This codes for CASSIFGVSSYNEQFF. The variable domain in full, with residues beyond the CDR3 obtained from the reference TRBV19 and TRBJ2-1 genes, is DGGITQSPKYLFRKEGQNVTLSCEQNLNHDAMYWYRQDPGQGLRLIYYSQIVNDFQKGDIAEGYSVSREKKESFPLTVTSAQKNPTAFYLCASSIFGVSSYNEQFFGPGTRLTVL.